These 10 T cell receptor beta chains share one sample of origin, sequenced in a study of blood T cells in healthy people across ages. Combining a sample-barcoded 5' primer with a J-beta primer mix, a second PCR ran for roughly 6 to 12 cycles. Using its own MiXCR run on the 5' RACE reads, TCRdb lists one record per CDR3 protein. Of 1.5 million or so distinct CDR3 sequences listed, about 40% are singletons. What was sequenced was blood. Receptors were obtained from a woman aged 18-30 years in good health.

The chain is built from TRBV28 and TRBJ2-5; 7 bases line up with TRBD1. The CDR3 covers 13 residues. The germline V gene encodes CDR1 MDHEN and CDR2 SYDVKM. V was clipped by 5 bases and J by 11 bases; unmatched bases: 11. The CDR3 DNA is TGTGCCAGCAGTCGACCACGGGACAGAGAGCAGTACTTC. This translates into CASSRPRDREQYF. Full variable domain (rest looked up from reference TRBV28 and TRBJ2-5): DVKVTQSSRYLVKRTGEKVFLECVQDMDHENMFWYRQDPGLGLRLIYFSYDVKMKEKGDIPEGYSVSREKKERFSLILESASTNQTSMYLCASSRPRDREQYFGPGTRLLVL.

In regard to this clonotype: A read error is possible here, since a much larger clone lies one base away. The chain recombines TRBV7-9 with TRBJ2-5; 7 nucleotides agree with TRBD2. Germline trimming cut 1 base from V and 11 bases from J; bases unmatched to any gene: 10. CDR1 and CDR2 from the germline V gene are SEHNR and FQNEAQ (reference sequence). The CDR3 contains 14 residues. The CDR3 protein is CASSLGAGEYGQYF. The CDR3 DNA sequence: TGTGCCAGCAGCTTAGGGGCGGGAGAGTACGGGCAGTACTTC.

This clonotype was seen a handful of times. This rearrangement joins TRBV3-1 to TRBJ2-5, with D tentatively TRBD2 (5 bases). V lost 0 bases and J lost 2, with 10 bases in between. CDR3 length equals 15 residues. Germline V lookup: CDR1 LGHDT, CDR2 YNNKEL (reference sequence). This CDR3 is CASSQDLERQETQYF. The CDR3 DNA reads TGTGCCAGCAGCCAAGATCTGGAGCGGCAAGAGACCCAGTACTTC.

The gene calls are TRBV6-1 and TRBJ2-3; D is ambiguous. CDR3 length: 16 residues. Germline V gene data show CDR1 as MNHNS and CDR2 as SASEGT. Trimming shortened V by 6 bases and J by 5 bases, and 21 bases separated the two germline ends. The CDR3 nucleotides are TGTGCCAGCAGCCAGGCCTATGGGCAGCTAGGAGATACGCAGTATTTT. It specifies CASSQAYGQLGDTQYF.

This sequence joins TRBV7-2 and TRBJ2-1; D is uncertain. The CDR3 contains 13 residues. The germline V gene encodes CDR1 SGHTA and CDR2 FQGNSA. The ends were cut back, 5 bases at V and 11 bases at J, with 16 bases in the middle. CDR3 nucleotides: TGTGCCAGCAGCCTATGGCTAGATAGCAAGCAGTTCTTC. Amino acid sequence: CASSLWLDSKQFF.

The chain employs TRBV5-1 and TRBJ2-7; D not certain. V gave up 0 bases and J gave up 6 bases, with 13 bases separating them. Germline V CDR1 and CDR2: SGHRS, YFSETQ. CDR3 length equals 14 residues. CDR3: CASSLAATGTEQYF. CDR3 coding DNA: TGCGCCAGCAGCTTGGCCGCCACCGGAACCGAGCAGTACTTC.

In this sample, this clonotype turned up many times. CDR3 in DNA: TGCGCCAGCAGCCAAGAGCCTAGCGGGTTGGGGACGCAGTACTTC. It is translated as CASSQEPSGLGTQYF. The gene calls are TRBV4-1 and TRBJ2-5, with 8 bases identical to TRBD2. After removal of 0 bases from V and 11 bases from J, the junction contained 11 bases not matched to a gene. Germline CDR1 MGHRA, CDR2 YSYEKL. The CDR3 runs 15 residues.

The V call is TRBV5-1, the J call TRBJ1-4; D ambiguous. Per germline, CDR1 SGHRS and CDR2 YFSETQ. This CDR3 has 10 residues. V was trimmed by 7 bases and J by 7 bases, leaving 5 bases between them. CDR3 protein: CASGSEKLFF. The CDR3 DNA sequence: TGCGCCAGCGGGAGTGAAAAACTGTTTTTT.

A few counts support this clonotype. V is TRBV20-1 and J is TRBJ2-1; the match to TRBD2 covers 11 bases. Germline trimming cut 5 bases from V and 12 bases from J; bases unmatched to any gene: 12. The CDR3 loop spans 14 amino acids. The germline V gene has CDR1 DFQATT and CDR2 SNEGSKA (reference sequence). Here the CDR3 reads CSADGLAGQSGQFF. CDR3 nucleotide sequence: TGCAGTGCTGACGGACTAGCGGGCCAATCCGGGCAGTTCTTC.

Written as DNA, the CDR3 is TGCGCCAGCAGCCAAGATCAGGGGGTTGAGCAGTTCTTC. Translated, it gives CASSQDQGVEQFF. This rearrangement joins TRBV4-1 to TRBJ2-1; TRBD1 agrees at 7 bases. CDR1 is MGHRA, CDR2 YSYEKL, per germline. The CDR3 has 13 residues. J lost 9 bases, V lost 0 bases, and 2 bases had no gene match.